These 29 T cell receptor beta chains originate from one sample sequenced in a study of blood T cell repertoires in COVID-19. The table came from immunoSEQ multiplex PCR; TCRdb's copy has only in-frame clones and leaves some out. The sample shows around 200,000 clones, about 91% of them seen only once. Sequencing was performed on PBMCs or T cells enriched from blood (not recorded which). The source of these receptors is a young woman who had recovered from COVID-19.

The V call is TRBV4-1, the J call TRBJ1-2; no firm D call. V was cut by 4 bases and J by 1 base, with 19 bases left in between. This CDR3 comprises 17 residues. Germline-derived CDR1 and CDR2 are MGHRA and YSYEKL. The CDR3 DNA reads TGCGCCAGCAGCCCACCCGTGGTGAGGGAACTTAACTATGGCTACACCTTC. Translating it yields CASSPPVVRELNYGYTF.

V usage is TRBV6-5 and J usage is TRBJ1-6; D remains unclear. This CDR3 has 13 amino acids. Trimming shortened V by 7 bases and J by 8 bases, and 12 bases separated the two germline ends. Germline V CDR1 and CDR2: MNHEY, SVGAGI. The CDR3 bases are TGTGCCAGCATGCGGGAGCTGGATTCACCCCTCCACTTT. Translation gives CASMRELDSPLHF.

The chain recombines TRBV28 with TRBJ1-1; 7 nucleotides match TRBD1. CDR3 length: 13 residues. The germline V gene has CDR1 MDHEN and CDR2 SYDVKM. V was pared by 6 bases and J by 1 base, with 2 bases of the junction left unmatched. The CDR3 bases are TGTGCCAGCAGCGACAGGGCGAACACTGAAGCTTTCTTT. Translating it yields CASSDRANTEAFF.

The J gene is TRBJ2-3, the V gene TRBV11-2; TRBD2 matches at 8 bases. The germline CDR1 and CDR2 sequences are SGHAT and FQNNGV. After removal of 1 base from V and 8 bases from J, the junction contained 11 bases not matched to a gene. CDR3 length equals 16 residues. CDR3 in DNA: TGTGCCAGCAGCTTAGTAGGCCTAGCGGGCAGGGGTACGCAGTATTTT. Its protein product is CASSLVGLAGRGTQYF.

This rearrangement joins TRBV5-1 to TRBJ2-7, with TRBD1 matching over 11 bases. Trimming cost V 4 bases and J 4 bases; bases outside gene matches: 4. The germline CDR1 and CDR2 sequences are SGHRS and YFSETQ. The CDR3 runs 14 residues. The CDR3: CASSPGTGGYEQYF. The CDR3 DNA sequence: TGCGCCAGCAGCCCCGGGACAGGGGGGTACGAGCAGTACTTC.

The chain joins TRBV5-1 to TRBJ2-5, with 8 nucleotides matching TRBD1. Germline trimming cut 1 base from V and 5 bases from J; bases unmatched to any gene: 4. The CDR3 sequence is 14 residues long. Germline CDR1 reads SGHRS; CDR2 reads YFSETQ. The CDR3 sequence: CASSLRTGKETQYF. The CDR3 DNA reads TGCGCCAGCAGCTTGAGGACAGGGAAGGAGACCCAGTACTTC.

This rearrangement joins TRBV28 to TRBJ2-2; 8 bases align to TRBD2. The J segment lost 5 bases and the V segment lost 7 bases, leaving 12 bases of the junction unmatched. CDR3 length equals 16 residues. In germline, CDR1 is MDHEN, CDR2 SYDVKM. In nucleotides, the CDR3 is TGTGCCAGCACATGCGGGACTAGTGAGGGGACCGGGGAGCTGTTTTTT. This translates into CASTCGTSEGTGELFF.

This chain joins TRBV6-4 and TRBJ2-3, with D perhaps TRBD2 (5 bases). The V and J ends lost 0 bases and 1 base respectively, with 8 bases between them. The CDR3 extends over 15 amino acids. CDR1 MRHNA and CDR2 SNTAGT come from the germline V gene. The CDR3 DNA follows: TGTGCCAGCAGTGACTCTCGGGGAGGCACAGATACGCAGTATTTT. It yields the protein CASSDSRGGTDTQYF.

The rearrangement uses TRBV29-1 and TRBJ1-2; 7 nucleotides line up with TRBD1. Germline CDR1 and CDR2: SQVTM and ANQGSEA. The V gene end was trimmed by 2 bases and the J gene end by 4 bases; junction bases not matched to a gene: 4. The CDR3 is 13 residues long. Here the CDR3 reads CSVESAGGYGYTF. In nucleotides, the CDR3 is TGCAGCGTTGAATCGGCAGGGGGCTATGGCTACACCTTC.

This sequence joins TRBV28 and TRBJ2-1; D perhaps matches TRBD1 (5 bases). This CDR3 contains 15 residues. Trimming removed 4 bases at V and 0 bases at J, with 10 bases between. The germline gives CDR1 MDHEN, CDR2 SYDVKM. The CDR3 DNA follows: TGTGCCAGCAGTTCAGGGTTGAGCTCCTACAATGAGCAGTTCTTC. This sequence encodes CASSSGLSSYNEQFF.

The chain is built from TRBV19 and TRBJ2-1; D gene unclear. The CDR3 loop spans 12 amino acids. Germline lookup yields CDR1 LNHDA and CDR2 SQIVND (reference sequence). Trimming stripped 4 bases from V and 9 bases from J, with 10 bases between. The chain's CDR3 is CASSTKRGEQFF. DNA of the CDR3: TGTGCCAGTAGTACGAAACGAGGTGAGCAGTTCTTC.

The genes are TRBV5-4 and TRBJ2-1, with D hard to call. Trimming shortened V by 4 bases and J by 7 bases, and 9 bases separated the two germline ends. Germline CDR1 reads SGHNT; CDR2 reads YYREEE (reference sequence). The CDR3 extends over 12 amino acids. The CDR3 reads CASSPKINEQFF. CDR3 DNA sequence: TGTGCCAGCAGCCCAAAAATTAATGAGCAGTTCTTC.

The chain employs TRBV30 and TRBJ2-7; D call uncertain. There are 13 residues in the CDR3. In germline, CDR1 is GTSNPN, CDR2 SVGIG (reference sequence). With 0 bases removed from V and 1 base from J, the gap between germline ends came to 7 bases. As DNA, the CDR3 is TGTGCCTGGAGTGTATTAGAGTCCTACGAGCAGTACTTC. It specifies CAWSVLESYEQYF.

The V gene is TRBV6-4, the J gene TRBJ1-2; 8 bases fit TRBD1. The germline V gene encodes CDR1 MRHNA and CDR2 SNTAGT. The CDR3 sequence is 14 residues long. With V trimmed by 2 bases and J by 4 bases, 3 bases remained unmatched. In nucleotides, the CDR3 is TGTGCCAGCAGTGACGGAACAGGGGGCTATGGCTACACCTTC. Amino acids: CASSDGTGGYGYTF.

V is TRBV5-6 and J is TRBJ2-7, with TRBD2 matching 14 bases. Trimming removed 0 bases from V and 6 bases from J; junction bases left unmatched: 5. The CDR3 runs 16 residues. Germline-derived CDR1 and CDR2 are SGHDT and YYEEEE. The CDR3 reads CASSLVGLAGVSEQYF. For the CDR3, the DNA is TGTGCCAGCAGCTTGGTGGGACTAGCGGGAGTCTCCGAGCAGTACTTC. Filled out from reference TRBV5-6 and TRBJ2-7, the complete variable domain reads DAGVTQSPTHLIKTRGQQVTLRCSPKSGHDTVSWYQQALGQGPQFIFQYYEEEERQRGNFPDRFSGHQFPNYSSELNVNALLLGDSALYLCASSLVGLAGVSEQYFGPGTRLTVT.

This clone was detected a few times. The chain is built from TRBV19 and TRBJ2-7; D is unresolved. Between the trimmed V and J ends, which lost 4 bases and 2 bases, there was a span of 9 bases. The CDR3 runs to 13 residues. Germline V lookup: CDR1 LNHDA, CDR2 SQIVND (reference sequence). The CDR3 region has the DNA TGTGCCAGTAGTAATGGCCTCCCCTACGAGCAGTACTTC. Amino acid sequence: CASSNGLPYEQYF.

The chain links TRBV11-2 to TRBJ2-7; 8 bases line up with TRBD2. CDR3 length equals 13 residues. Germline CDR1 and CDR2: SGHAT and FQNNGV. Trimming removed 3 bases from V and 2 bases from J; junction bases left unmatched: 0. In DNA, the CDR3 is TGTGCCAGCAGCTTCGGGAGGGCCTACGAGCAGTACTTC. It is translated as CASSFGRAYEQYF.

The V and J genes are TRBV2 and TRBJ1-2, with 11 positions matching TRBD1. The germline V gene has CDR1 SNHLY and CDR2 FYNNEI. V was pared by 2 bases and J by 6 bases, with 5 bases of the junction left unmatched. The CDR3 length is 15 residues. CDR3: CASSEQGQGGHGYTF. DNA of the CDR3: TGTGCCAGCAGTGAACAGGGACAGGGGGGGCATGGCTACACCTTC.

V gene TRBV30 combines with J gene TRBJ1-1; D is undetermined. The CDR3 sequence is 12 residues long. The V gene's germline CDR1 is GTSNPN and CDR2 SVGIG (reference sequence). Deletions cut 5 bases from V and 4 bases from J, with 11 bases between. CDR3: CAWLPIATEAFF. CDR3 coding DNA: TGTGCCTGGCTACCGATAGCCACTGAAGCTTTCTTT.

The CDR3: CASSDSGSANEQFF. For the CDR3, the DNA is TGTGCCAGCAGTGATTCCGGGAGCGCTAATGAGCAGTTCTTC. This rearrangement joins TRBV6-4 to TRBJ2-1, with a possible D match to TRBD2 (6 bases). This CDR3 comprises 14 residues. CDR1 MRHNA and CDR2 SNTAGT come from the germline V gene. With 3 bases removed from V and 7 bases from J, the gap between germline ends came to 13 bases.

The J gene is TRBJ2-7, the V gene TRBV5-1; D remains ambiguous. Germline V gene sequence: CDR1 SGHRS, CDR2 YFSETQ. This CDR3 comprises 12 residues. V lost 4 bases and J lost 1, with 6 bases in between. CDR3 sequence: CASSPQSYEQYF. Written as DNA, the CDR3 is TGCGCCAGCAGCCCCCAATCCTACGAGCAGTACTTC.

The chain links TRBV19 to TRBJ1-2; D is undetermined. V was shortened by 6 bases and J by 3 bases, with 17 bases between the two germline ends. Germline CDR1 is LNHDA and CDR2 is SQIVND (reference sequence). The CDR3 has 15 residues. The CDR3 loop reads CASRRQPNYDYGYTF. The CDR3 DNA is TGTGCCAGTAGGCGGCAGCCCAACTACGACTATGGCTACACCTTC. The whole variable domain, remainder taken from reference TRBV19 and TRBJ1-2, is DGGITQSPKYLFRKEGQNVTLSCEQNLNHDAMYWYRQDPGQGLRLIYYSQIVNDFQKGDIAEGYSVSREKKESFPLTVTSAQKNPTAFYLCASRRQPNYDYGYTFGSGTRLTVV.

V gene TRBV28 combines with J gene TRBJ1-6; 7 nucleotides agree with TRBD1. The germline gives CDR1 MDHEN, CDR2 SYDVKM. Trimming at V came to 3 bases and at J to 0 bases, leaving 8 bases not matched to a gene. This CDR3 has 18 amino acids. The CDR3 DNA is TGTGCCAGCAGTTTGCCGGACAGGTTAAGCTCCTATAATTCACCCCTCCACTTT. This codes for CASSLPDRLSSYNSPLHF.

Points on this clone: This same CDR3 is encoded by further DNA sequences in the sample. V usage is TRBV15 and J usage is TRBJ2-7, with D hard to call. V shed 0 bases and J shed 3 bases, with 12 bases lying between them. CDR1 LNHNV and CDR2 YYDKDF come from the germline V gene (reference sequence). This CDR3 is built from 15 residues. CDR3 sequence: CATSRDLGAGYEQYF. DNA of the CDR3: TGTGCCACCAGCAGAGATCTAGGAGCTGGCTACGAGCAGTACTTC.

The chain carries TRBV19 and TRBJ2-3, with 7 bases fitting TRBD1. This CDR3 spans 15 amino acids. Germline V gene data show CDR1 as LNHDA and CDR2 as SQIVND (reference sequence). V lost 5 bases to trimming and J lost 2 bases; unmatched junction nucleotides: 7. CDR3 nucleotide sequence: TGTGCCAGTAGTGCCGGGACAGACCTCACAGATACGCAGTATTTT. The encoded protein is CASSAGTDLTDTQYF.

The chain couples TRBV20-1 to TRBJ2-7, with 9 bases fitting TRBD2. Trimming took 3 bases from V and 3 from J; bases not matched to a gene: 15. The CDR3 consists of 17 residues. Germline-derived CDR1 and CDR2 are DFQATT and SNEGSKA (reference sequence). CDR3 sequence: CSASGWGSGLADYEQYF. For the CDR3, the DNA is TGCAGTGCTAGTGGGTGGGGTTCGGGACTAGCAGACTACGAGCAGTACTTC.

The chain is built from TRBV7-3 and TRBJ1-4; weak D call: TRBD1 (6 bases). Germline CDR1 and CDR2: SGHTA and FQGTGA. Trimming stripped 5 bases from V and 5 bases from J, with 15 bases between. The CDR3 has 15 amino acids. DNA for the CDR3: TGTGCCAGCAGCCCACAGGACAGCTACAATGAAAAACTGTTTTTT. As protein: CASSPQDSYNEKLFF.

The chain employs TRBV3-1 (or the pseudogene TRBV3-2) and TRBJ1-2; D gene unclear. The germline gives CDR1 LGHDT, CDR2 YNNKEL (reference sequence). Between the trimmed V and J ends, which lost 0 bases and 8 bases, there was a span of 7 bases. The CDR3 is made up of 12 amino acids. As DNA, the CDR3 is TGTGCCAGCAGCCAAGATACTTCGGGCTACACCTTC. Translating it yields CASSQDTSGYTF.

The chain recombines TRBV4-1 with TRBJ2-1; D is possibly TRBD2 (5 bases). Germline V CDR1 and CDR2: MGHRA, YSYEKL. The V end was cut by 4 bases, the J end by 6 bases, with 13 bases between. This CDR3 has 14 amino acids. The CDR3 DNA sequence: TGCGCCAGCAGCCCTGAGGCGAGCGGCAATGAGCAGTTCTTC. Translation: CASSPEASGNEQFF.